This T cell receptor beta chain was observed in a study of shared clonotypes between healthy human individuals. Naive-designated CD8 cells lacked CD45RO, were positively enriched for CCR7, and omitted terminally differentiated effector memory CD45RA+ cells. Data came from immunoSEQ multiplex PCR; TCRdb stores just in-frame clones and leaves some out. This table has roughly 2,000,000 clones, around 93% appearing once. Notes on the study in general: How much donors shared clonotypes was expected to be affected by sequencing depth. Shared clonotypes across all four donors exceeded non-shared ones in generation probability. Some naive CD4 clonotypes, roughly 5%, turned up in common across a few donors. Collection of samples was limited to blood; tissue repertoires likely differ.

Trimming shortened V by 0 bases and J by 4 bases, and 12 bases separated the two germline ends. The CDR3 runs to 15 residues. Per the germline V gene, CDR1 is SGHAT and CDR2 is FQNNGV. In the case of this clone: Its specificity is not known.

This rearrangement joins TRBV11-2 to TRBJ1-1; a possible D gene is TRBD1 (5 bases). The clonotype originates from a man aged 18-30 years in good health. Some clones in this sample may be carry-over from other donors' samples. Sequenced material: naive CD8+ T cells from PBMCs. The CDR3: CASSLEGGAGTEAFF. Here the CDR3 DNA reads TGTGCCAGCAGCTTAGAGGGGGGTGCGGGCACTGAAGCTTTCTTT.